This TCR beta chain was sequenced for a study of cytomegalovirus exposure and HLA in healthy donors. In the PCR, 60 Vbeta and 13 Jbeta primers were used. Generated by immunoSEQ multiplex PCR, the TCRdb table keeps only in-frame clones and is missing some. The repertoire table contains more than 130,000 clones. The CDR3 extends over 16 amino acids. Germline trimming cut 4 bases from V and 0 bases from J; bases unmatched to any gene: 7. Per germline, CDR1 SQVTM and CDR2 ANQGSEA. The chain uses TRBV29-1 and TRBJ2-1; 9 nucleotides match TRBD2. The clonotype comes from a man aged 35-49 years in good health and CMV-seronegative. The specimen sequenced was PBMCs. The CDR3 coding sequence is TGCAGCGTTGGCGGGCGGGGGGGAAGCTCCTACAATGAGCAGTTCTTC. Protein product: CSVGGRGGSSYNEQFF.